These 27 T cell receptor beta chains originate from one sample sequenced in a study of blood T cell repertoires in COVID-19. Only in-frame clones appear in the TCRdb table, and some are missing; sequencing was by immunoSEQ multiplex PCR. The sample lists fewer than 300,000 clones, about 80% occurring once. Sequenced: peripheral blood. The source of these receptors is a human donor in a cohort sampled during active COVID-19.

The CDR3 protein is CASLFPQGRTEAFF. The DNA for the CDR3 is TGTGCCAGCTTATTCCCACAGGGAAGGACTGAAGCTTTCTTT. The rearrangement uses TRBV7-9 and TRBJ1-1, with a weak D call TRBD1 (6 bases). The CDR3 covers 14 residues. Trimming removed 8 bases at V and 5 bases at J, with 18 bases between. Per the germline V gene, CDR1 is SEHNR and CDR2 is FQNEAQ (reference sequence). Supplemented by reference TRBV7-9 and TRBJ1-1, the full variable domain reads DTGVSQNPRHKITKRGQNVTFRCDPISEHNRLYWYRQTLGQGPEFLTYFQNEAQLEKSRLLSDRFSAERPKGSFSTLEIQRTEQGDSAMYLCASLFPQGRTEAFFGQGTRLTVV.

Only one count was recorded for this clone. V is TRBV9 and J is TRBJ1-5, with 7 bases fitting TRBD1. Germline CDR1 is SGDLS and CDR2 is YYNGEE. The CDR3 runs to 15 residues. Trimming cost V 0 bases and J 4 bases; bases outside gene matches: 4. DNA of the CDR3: TGTGCCAGCAGCGTAGGGTCAGGGGGTAATCAGCCCCAGCATTTT. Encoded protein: CASSVGSGGNQPQHF.

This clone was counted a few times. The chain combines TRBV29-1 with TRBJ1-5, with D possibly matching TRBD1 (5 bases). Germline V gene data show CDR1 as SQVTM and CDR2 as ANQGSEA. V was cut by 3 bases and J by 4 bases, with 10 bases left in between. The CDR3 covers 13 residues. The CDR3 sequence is CSVELGVNQPQHF. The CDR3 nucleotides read TGCAGCGTTGAGTTAGGGGTTAATCAGCCCCAGCATTTT.

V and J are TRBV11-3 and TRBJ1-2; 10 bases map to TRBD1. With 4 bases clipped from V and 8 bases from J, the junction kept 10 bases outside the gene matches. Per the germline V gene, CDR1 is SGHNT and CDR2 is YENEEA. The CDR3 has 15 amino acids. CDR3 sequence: CASSSHGTGEGGYTF. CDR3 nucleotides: TGTGCCAGCAGCTCCCATGGGACAGGGGAAGGCGGCTACACCTTC.

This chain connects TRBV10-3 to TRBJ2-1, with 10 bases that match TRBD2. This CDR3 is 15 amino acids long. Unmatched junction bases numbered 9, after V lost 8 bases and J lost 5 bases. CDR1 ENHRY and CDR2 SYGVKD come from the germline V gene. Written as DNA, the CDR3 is TGTGCCATCTCCGGCGGGACTAGCGTTCACAATGAGCAGTTCTTC. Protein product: CAISGGTSVHNEQFF.

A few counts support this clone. In DNA, the CDR3 is TGTGCCAGCAGCTTACTAGCGTTCAGCACAGATACGCAGTATTTT. Translated: CASSLLAFSTDTQYF. V and J are TRBV7-9 and TRBJ2-3; tentative D call: TRBD2 (6 bases). Germline values: CDR1 SEHNR, CDR2 FQNEAQ (reference sequence). V dropped 2 bases and J dropped 0 bases, with 9 bases sitting between them. CDR3 size: 15 residues.

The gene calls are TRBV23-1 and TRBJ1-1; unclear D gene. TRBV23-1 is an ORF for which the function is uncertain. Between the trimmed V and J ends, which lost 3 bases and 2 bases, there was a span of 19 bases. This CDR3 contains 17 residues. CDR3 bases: TGCGCCAGCAGTCATCCGCGTGTCCGTCAGGCCAACACTGAAGCTTTCTTT. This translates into CASSHPRVRQANTEAFF.

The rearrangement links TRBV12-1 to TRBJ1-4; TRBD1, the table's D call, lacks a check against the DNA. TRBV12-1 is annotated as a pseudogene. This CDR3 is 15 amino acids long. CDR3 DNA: TGTGCCAGCAGCACCCCTCGACAGGATAATGAAAAACTGTTTTTT. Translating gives CASSTPRQDNEKLFF.

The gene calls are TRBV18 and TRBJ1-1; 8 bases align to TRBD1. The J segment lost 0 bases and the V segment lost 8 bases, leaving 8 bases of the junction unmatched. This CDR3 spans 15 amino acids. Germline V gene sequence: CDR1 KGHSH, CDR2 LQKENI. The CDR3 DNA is TGTGCCAGCAAGCAGGGGGCAGGGATGAACACTGAAGCTTTCTTT. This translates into CASKQGAGMNTEAFF.

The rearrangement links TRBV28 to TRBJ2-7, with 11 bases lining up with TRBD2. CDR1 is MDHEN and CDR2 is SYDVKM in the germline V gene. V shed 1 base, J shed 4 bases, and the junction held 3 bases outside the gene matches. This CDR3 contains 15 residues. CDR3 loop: CASSLYASGGYEQYF. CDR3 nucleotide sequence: TGTGCCAGCAGTTTATACGCTAGCGGGGGGTACGAGCAGTACTTC. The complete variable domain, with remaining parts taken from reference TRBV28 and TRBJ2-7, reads DVKVTQSSRYLVKRTGEKVFLECVQDMDHENMFWYRQDPGLGLRLIYFSYDVKMKEKGDIPEGYSVSREKKERFSLILESASTNQTSMYLCASSLYASGGYEQYFGPGTRLTVT.

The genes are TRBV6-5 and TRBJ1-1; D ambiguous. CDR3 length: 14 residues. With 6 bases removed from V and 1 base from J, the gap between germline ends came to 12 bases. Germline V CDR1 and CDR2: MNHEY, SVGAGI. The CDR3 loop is CASSRKDWNTEAFF. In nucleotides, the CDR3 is TGTGCCAGCAGCCGCAAGGACTGGAACACTGAAGCTTTCTTT.

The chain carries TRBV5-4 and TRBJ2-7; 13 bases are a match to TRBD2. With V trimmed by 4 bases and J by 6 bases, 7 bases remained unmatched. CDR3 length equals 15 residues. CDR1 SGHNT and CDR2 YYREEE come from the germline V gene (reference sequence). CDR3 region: CASSLGLAGDSEQYF. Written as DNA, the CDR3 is TGTGCCAGCAGCCTCGGACTAGCGGGAGATTCCGAGCAGTACTTC.

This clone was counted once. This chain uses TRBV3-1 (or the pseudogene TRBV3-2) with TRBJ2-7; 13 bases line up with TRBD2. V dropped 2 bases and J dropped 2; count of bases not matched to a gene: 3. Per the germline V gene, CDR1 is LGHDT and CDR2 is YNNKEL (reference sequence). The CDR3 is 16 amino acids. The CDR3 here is CASSQLGLAGAYEQYF. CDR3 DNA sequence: TGTGCCAGCAGCCAACTAGGACTAGCGGGAGCCTACGAGCAGTACTTC.

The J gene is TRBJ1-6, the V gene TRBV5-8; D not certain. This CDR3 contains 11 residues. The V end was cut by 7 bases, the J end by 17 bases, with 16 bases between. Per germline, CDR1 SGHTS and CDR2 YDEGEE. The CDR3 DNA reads TGTGCCAGCGGGTGGGCGGCGGAGGTCCACTTT. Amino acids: CASGWAAEVHF.

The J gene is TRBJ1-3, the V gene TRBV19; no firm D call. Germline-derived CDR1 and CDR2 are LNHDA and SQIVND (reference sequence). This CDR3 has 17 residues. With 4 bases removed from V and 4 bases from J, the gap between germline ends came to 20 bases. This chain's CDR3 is CASSSGWARQEGNTIYF. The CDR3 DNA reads TGTGCCAGTAGTAGTGGTTGGGCCCGGCAAGAAGGAAACACCATATATTTT.

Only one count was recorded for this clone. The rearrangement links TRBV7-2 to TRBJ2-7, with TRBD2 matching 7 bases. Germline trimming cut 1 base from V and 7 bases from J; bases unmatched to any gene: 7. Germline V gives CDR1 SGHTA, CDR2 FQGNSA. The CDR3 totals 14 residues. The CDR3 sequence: CASSLGTRGQEQYF. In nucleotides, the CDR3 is TGTGCCAGCAGCTTAGGGACTAGAGGGCAAGAGCAGTACTTC.

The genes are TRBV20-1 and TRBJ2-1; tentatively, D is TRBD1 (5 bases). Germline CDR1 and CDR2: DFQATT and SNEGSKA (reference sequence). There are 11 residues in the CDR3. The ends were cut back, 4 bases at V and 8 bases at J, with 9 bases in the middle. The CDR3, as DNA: TGCAGTGCTACAATGGGGCATGAGCAGTTCTTC. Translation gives CSATMGHEQFF.

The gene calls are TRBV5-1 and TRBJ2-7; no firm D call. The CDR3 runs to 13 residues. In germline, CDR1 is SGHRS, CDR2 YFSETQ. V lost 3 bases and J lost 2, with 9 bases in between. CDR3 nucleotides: TGCGCCAGCAGCTCCCAATCCCCCTACGAGCAGTACTTC. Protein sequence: CASSSQSPYEQYF.

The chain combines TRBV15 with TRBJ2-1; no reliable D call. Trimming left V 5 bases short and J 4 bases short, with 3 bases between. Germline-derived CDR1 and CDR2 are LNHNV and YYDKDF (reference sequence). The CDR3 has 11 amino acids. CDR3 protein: CATSQYNEQFF. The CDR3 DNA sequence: TGTGCCACCAGCCAATACAATGAGCAGTTCTTC.

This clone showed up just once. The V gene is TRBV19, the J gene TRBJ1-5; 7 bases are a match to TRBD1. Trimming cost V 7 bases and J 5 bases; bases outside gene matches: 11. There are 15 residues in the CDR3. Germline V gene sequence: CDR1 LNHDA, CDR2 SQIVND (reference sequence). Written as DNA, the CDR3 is TGTGCCAGTAAAAGGGAGACAGGGACGGATCAGCCCCAGCATTTT. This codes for CASKRETGTDQPQHF.

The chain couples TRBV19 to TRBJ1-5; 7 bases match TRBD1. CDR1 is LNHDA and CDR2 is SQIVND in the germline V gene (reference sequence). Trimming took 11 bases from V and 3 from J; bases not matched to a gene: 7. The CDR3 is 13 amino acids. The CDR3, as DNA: TGTGCCGCTAGTCAGGGGGTCAATCAGCCCCAGCATTTT. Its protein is CAASQGVNQPQHF. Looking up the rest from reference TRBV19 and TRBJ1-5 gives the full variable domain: DGGITQSPKYLFRKEGQNVTLSCEQNLNHDAMYWYRQDPGQGLRLIYYSQIVNDFQKGDIAEGYSVSREKKESFPLTVTSAQKNPTAFYLCAASQGVNQPQHFGDGTRLSIL.

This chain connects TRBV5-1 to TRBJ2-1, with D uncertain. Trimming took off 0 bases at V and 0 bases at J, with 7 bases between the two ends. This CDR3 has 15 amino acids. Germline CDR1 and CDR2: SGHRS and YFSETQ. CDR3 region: CASSLETNSYNEQFF. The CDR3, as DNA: TGCGCCAGCAGCTTGGAGACAAACTCCTACAATGAGCAGTTCTTC.

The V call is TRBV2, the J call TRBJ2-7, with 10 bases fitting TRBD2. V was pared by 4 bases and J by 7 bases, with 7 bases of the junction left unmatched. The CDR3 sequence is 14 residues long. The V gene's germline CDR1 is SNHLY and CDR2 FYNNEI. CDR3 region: CASSVLAGRGEQYF. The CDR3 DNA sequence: TGTGCCAGCAGTGTACTAGCGGGGCGTGGAGAGCAGTACTTC.

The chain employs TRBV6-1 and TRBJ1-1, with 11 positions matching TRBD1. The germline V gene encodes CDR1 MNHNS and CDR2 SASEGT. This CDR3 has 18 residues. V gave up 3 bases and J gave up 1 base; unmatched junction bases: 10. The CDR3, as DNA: TGTGCCAGCAGTGATCTATGGACAGGGGGCGCATCGAACACTGAAGCTTTCTTT. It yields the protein CASSDLWTGGASNTEAFF.

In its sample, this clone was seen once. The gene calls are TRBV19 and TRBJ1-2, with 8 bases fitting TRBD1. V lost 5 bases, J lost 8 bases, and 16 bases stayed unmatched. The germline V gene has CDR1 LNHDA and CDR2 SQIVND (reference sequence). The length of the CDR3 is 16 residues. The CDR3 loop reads CASSPRTGIVSEGYTF. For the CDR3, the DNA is TGTGCCAGTAGTCCTCGGACAGGGATTGTCTCGGAAGGCTACACCTTC.

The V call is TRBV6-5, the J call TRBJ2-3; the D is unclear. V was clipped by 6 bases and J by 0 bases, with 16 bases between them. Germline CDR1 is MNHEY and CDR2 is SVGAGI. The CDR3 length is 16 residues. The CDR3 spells CASSYLTFSSTDTQYF. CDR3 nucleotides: TGTGCCAGCAGCTACCTGACTTTTTCTAGCACAGATACGCAGTATTTT.

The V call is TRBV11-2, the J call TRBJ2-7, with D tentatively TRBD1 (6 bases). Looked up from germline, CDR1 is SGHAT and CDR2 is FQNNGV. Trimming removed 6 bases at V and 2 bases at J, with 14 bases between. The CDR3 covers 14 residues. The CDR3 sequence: CASRSSRDTYEQYF. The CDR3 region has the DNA TGTGCCAGCAGGTCATCTCGGGACACCTACGAGCAGTACTTC.